The rows below give T cell receptor beta chains drawn from one sample of a study of T cell repertoires in cytomegalovirus infection. TCRdb re-derived calls from the reads in MiXCR, one entry per CDR3 protein. The sample includes around 450,000 distinct CDR3 sequences, roughly 31% seen only once; the top ten take roughly an eighth. The sample comprised PBMCs. These receptors were collected from a human donor in good health (CMV status not recorded). Some clones in this sample may be carry-over from other donors' samples. CDR3s include the opening cysteine and the closing phenylalanine or tryptophan. A D gene is named only where the DNA matches it firmly. Clone size is stated in some rows and not others, as once, few, many or a class when expanded.

d_gene	j_gene	abundance	v_gene	len	CDR3nt	CDR3aa
NA	TRBJ2-3	many	TRBV6-2/TRBV6-3	18	TGTGCCAGCAGGAATGACAGGCGCATCGGAAAAAACACAGATACGCAGTATTTT	CASRNDRRIGKNTDTQYF
NA	TRBJ2-2	NA	TRBV6-2/TRBV6-3	12	TGCTTGGTGCGGCAGGCGGCCGGGGAGCTGTTTTTT	CLVRQAAGELFF
NA	TRBJ2-7	many	TRBV7-8	13	TGTGCCAGCAGCTTAGCGCTACTCTACGAGCAGTACTTC	CASSLALLYEQYF
NA	TRBJ2-1	NA	TRBV20-1	11	TGCAGTGCTGGGGGGTTTTATGAGCAGTTCTTC	CSAGGFYEQFF
NA	TRBJ2-7	many	TRBV6-5	15	TGTGCCAGCAGTTACTCCTCTGAGCACTCCTACGAGCAGTACTTC	CASSYSSEHSYEQYF
NA	TRBJ2-1	once	TRBV5-1	13	TGCGCCAGCAGCTTGGCGGGACTGAATGAGCAGTTCTTC	CASSLAGLNEQFF
TRBD1	TRBJ2-6	NA	TRBV14	19	TGTGCCAGCAGCGGGTACCGGGACAGGGACCCCTCTGGGGCCAACGTCCTGACTTTC	CASSGYRDRDPSGANVLTF
NA	TRBJ1-5	NA	TRBV28	11	TGTGCCAGCAGCTCTTTAAAGCCCCAGCATTTT	CASSSLKPQHF
NA	TRBJ2-1	NA	TRBV6-8	21	TGTGCCAGCAGTCACTCCCGGGACTGGAGAGTCGATCGATCCTCCTACAATGAGCAGCTCTTC	CASSHSRDWRVDRSSYNEQLF
TRBD1	TRBJ2-2	few	TRBV6-1	18	TGTGCCAGCAGTGAAGATCCGGGACAGACCCTGAGGACCGGGGAGCTGTTTTTT	CASSEDPGQTLRTGELFF
NA	TRBJ1-5	NA	TRBV2	13	TGTGCCAGCAGTGTCGACTGGAATCAGCCCCAGCATTTT	CASSVDWNQPQHF
NA	TRBJ2-7	NA	TRBV3-1	16	TGTGCCAGCAGCCAACACCCGGGTACGGGCCGGGGCGAGCAGTACTTC	CASSQHPGTGRGEQYF
TRBD2	TRBJ2-1	few	TRBV6-5	16	TGTGCCAGCAGTTTTTCCGGGACTAGCTCCTACAATGAGCAGTTCTTC	CASSFSGTSSYNEQFF
NA	TRBJ1-5	few	TRBV6-1	14	TGTGCCAGCAGTGAACCCGGGGGCAATCAGCCCCAGCATTTT	CASSEPGGNQPQHF
NA	TRBJ2-1	NA	TRBV5-1	13	TGCGCCAGCAGCTTGGTTGCGGCGGGGGAGCAGTTCTTC	CASSLVAAGEQFF
NA	TRBJ2-3	NA	TRBV7-2	17	TGTGCCAGCAGCTTAGCGCCTAGGGACGGACTACCAGCTACGCAGTATTTT	CASSLAPRDGLPATQYF
TRBD2	TRBJ2-5	few	TRBV7-6	16	TGTGCCAGCAGCCCCCTGACTAGCGGGGGTTTAGAGACCCAGTACTTC	CASSPLTSGGLETQYF
NA	TRBJ2-7	NA	TRBV28	12	TGTGCCAGCAGTTTCGGAGCCTACGAGCAGTACTTC	CASSFGAYEQYF
NA	TRBJ1-1	few	TRBV15	13	TGTGCCACCAGGGTCGACCTGGGCACTGAAGCTTTCTTT	CATRVDLGTEAFF
NA	TRBJ1-5	many	TRBV7-2	13	TGTGCCAGCAGCTTAGGTCTCGACCAGCCCCAGCATTTT	CASSLGLDQPQHF
NA	TRBJ2-3	NA	TRBV5-4	17	TGTGCCAGCAGCTTGGGCACGCTAGCGAGTAGCACAGATACGCAGTATTTT	CASSLGTLASSTDTQYF
TRBD1	TRBJ1-4	NA	TRBV10-2	16	TGCGCCAGCAGCCGACAGGGGGCAGGGGCTAATGAAAAACTGTTTTTT	CASSRQGAGANEKLFF
NA	TRBJ1-2	NA	TRBV7-9	14	TGTGCCAGCAGTCCACCATCCTTCCGTGGTGGCTACACCTTC	CASSPPSFRGGYTF
NA	TRBJ2-6	many	TRBV7-2	18	TGTGCCAGCAGCTTACCGGGGCGCGCGGGCGCAGGGGCCAACGTCCTGACTTTC	CASSLPGRAGAGANVLTF
TRBD1	TRBJ1-2	NA	TRBV6-8	15	TGTGCCAGCAGTAAGACCACAGGGGGTTCTGGTGGCTACACCTTC	CASSKTTGGSGGYTF
NA	TRBJ2-5	many	TRBV11-2	18	TGTGCCAGCAGCCCCCGACCTACGGGGGGCCGGACGGGGGAGACCCAGTACTTC	CASSPRPTGGRTGETQYF
TRBD2	TRBJ2-7	NA	TRBV6-5	17	TGTGCCAGCAGTTATAGGACTACTAGCGTTGGGGCCTACGAGCAGTACTTC	CASSYRTTSVGAYEQYF
TRBD2	TRBJ2-1	few	TRBV19	13	TGTGCCACGCGGGGGGGGGGCTACAATGAGCAGTTCTTC	CATRGGGYNEQFF
TRBD2	TRBJ2-1	few	TRBV11-2	14	TGTGCCAGCAGCTTAGATCCGGGGGGGTCTTCCCGGTTCTTC	CASSLDPGGSSRFF
NA	TRBJ1-1	NA	TRBV6-1	12	TGTGCCAGCAGTGAAGGGGCCACTGAAGCTTTCTTT	CASSEGATEAFF
TRBD1	TRBJ2-7	NA	TRBV5-1	15	TGCGCCAGCAGCTTTGGGACAGGGAGCTCCTACGAGCAGTACTTC	CASSFGTGSSYEQYF
NA	TRBJ2-7	many	TRBV10-3	13	TGTGCCATCAGTGAGAGGTCCGCCGTTGAGCAGTACTTC	CAISERSAVEQYF
NA	TRBJ2-7	NA	TRBV19	15	TGTGCCAGTAGTATGGGGCAGGTCGGATCCTACGAGCAGTACTTC	CASSMGQVGSYEQYF
TRBD1	TRBJ1-1	NA	TRBV25-1	13	TGTGCCAGCAAGGGACAGGGAAGGACTGAAGCTTTCTTT	CASKGQGRTEAFF
NA	TRBJ2-7	many	TRBV7-2	16	TGTGCCAGCAGCTTATCGCTGGCGGTCGGCGTGGGCGAGCAGTACTTC	CASSLSLAVGVGEQYF
NA	TRBJ2-3	many	TRBV7-2	13	TGTGCCAGCAGCGTAGCTAGCGTTGATACGCAGTATTTT	CASSVASVDTQYF
NA	TRBJ2-1	few	TRBV6-5	13	TGTGCCAGCAGTTACCGAACAGGGTCCGAGCAGTTCTTC	CASSYRTGSEQFF
TRBD1	TRBJ1-3	NA	TRBV19	15	TGTGCCAGTAGCGGGACAGGGACCTCTGGAAACACCATATATTTT	CASSGTGTSGNTIYF
NA	TRBJ2-3	many	TRBV7-6	15	TGTGCCAGCAGTCAACTAAACCCGGGGAAAGATACGCAGTATTTT	CASSQLNPGKDTQYF
NA	TRBJ2-1	NA	TRBV6-2/TRBV6-3	15	TGTGCCAGCAGTCTCATGGGGGGCTCCTACAATGAGCAGTTCTTC	CASSLMGGSYNEQFF
NA	TRBJ1-2	NA	TRBV27	16	TGTGCCAGCAGTTTTTCTTCGGGGGCCCCTCCCGGGGGCTACACCTTC	CASSFSSGAPPGGYTF
NA	TRBJ2-1	NA	TRBV11-2	16	TGTGCCAGCAGCTTACGCGGGGGCTGTTCCTACAATGAGCAGTTCTTC	CASSLRGGCSYNEQFF
TRBD2	TRBJ2-3	many	TRBV12-3/TRBV12-4	16	TGTGCCAGCAGTCCTCTAGCGGGGGGGTACACAGATACGCAGTATTTT	CASSPLAGGYTDTQYF
NA	TRBJ2-1	many	TRBV7-2	11	TGTGCCAGCAGCTTAGGTACTGAGCAGTTCTTC	CASSLGTEQFF
NA	TRBJ1-5	NA	TRBV7-6	16	TGTGCCACCTCCCTTAGGACGGGGAGATTAGATCAGCCCCAGCATTTT	CATSLRTGRLDQPQHF
TRBD1	TRBJ1-2	NA	TRBV5-1	16	TGCGCCAGCAGCATAGGACAGGGGGCAAATAACTATGGCTACACCTTC	CASSIGQGANNYGYTF
NA	TRBJ1-2	few	TRBV19	16	TGTGCCAGTAGTATAGGAGAGGACATCTATCGGCATGGCTACACCTTC	CASSIGEDIYRHGYTF
TRBD2	TRBJ2-7	NA	TRBV7-2	14	TGTGCCAGCAGCTCCCAGCGGGGGGCGGGCGAGCAGTACTTC	CASSSQRGAGEQYF
TRBD1	TRBJ2-7	NA	TRBV5-1	22	TGCGCCAGCAGCTTGACCACCGGGCCAGGTCCCTCCTCGACCAGGGGGCCCTACGAGCAGTACTTC	CASSLTTGPGPSSTRGPYEQYF
TRBD2	TRBJ2-1	NA	TRBV14	20	TGTGCCAGCAGCCACAAAGGGACTAGCGGGGGTTGGAGCTCCTACAATGAGCAGTTCTTC	CASSHKGTSGGWSSYNEQFF
NA	TRBJ1-6	NA	TRBV7-9	16	TGTGCCAGCAGCCACGGACCGATTATTTTTAATTCACCCCTCCACTTT	CASSHGPIIFNSPLHF
TRBD2	TRBJ2-3	many	TRBV12-3/TRBV12-4	17	TGTGCCAGCACCGAAGGTCGGGCGGGGGGGCCAGTGGATACGCAGTATTTT	CASTEGRAGGPVDTQYF
NA	TRBJ1-2	NA	TRBV20-1	15	TGCGGTCTACAAAACCGGGACCACGCCCGCTTTGGCTACACCTTC	CGLQNRDHARFGYTF
TRBD1	TRBJ2-7	few	TRBV7-9	15	TGTGCCAGCAGCACGGTCCGGGACAGGGTCGACGAGCAGTACTTC	CASSTVRDRVDEQYF
NA	TRBJ2-3	few	TRBV7-9	14	TGTGCCAGCAGCATACACGGGGTCACAGATACGCAGTATTTT	CASSIHGVTDTQYF
NA	TRBJ2-1	few	TRBV7-9	12	TGTGCCAGCGGTGGGGCCTACAATGAGCAGTTCTTC	CASGGAYNEQFF
TRBD2	TRBJ2-3	NA	TRBV29-1	13	TGCAGAGTTGATCCTAGCGGGGGCGTAACGAAGTGTTTT	CRVDPSGGVTKCF
NA	TRBJ1-6	many	TRBV7-2	16	TGTGCCAGCAGCTTTGGTTTTCTCGTTGAGTCATCACCCCTCCACTTT	CASSFGFLVESSPLHF
TRBD1	TRBJ1-3	NA	TRBV7-9	16	TGTGCCAGCAGCTCACCGACAGGGGCCGGTGGAAACACCATATATTTT	CASSSPTGAGGNTIYF
TRBD2	TRBJ2-5	NA	TRBV19	14	TGTGCCAGTAGTAGCGGGGGGCACCAAGAGACCAAGTACTTC	CASSSGGHQETKYF